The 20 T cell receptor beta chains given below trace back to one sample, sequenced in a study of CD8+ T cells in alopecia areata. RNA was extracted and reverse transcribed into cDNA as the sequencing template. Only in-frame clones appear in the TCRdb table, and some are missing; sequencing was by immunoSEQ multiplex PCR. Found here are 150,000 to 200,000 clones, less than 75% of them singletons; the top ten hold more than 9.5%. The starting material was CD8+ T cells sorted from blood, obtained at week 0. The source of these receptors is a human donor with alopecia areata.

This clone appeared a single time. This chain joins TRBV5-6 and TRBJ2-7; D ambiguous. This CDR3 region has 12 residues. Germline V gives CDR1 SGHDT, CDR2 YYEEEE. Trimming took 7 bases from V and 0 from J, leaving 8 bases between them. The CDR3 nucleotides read TGTGCCAGCCAAAGGAGCTCCTACGAGCAGTACTTC. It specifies CASQRSSYEQYF.

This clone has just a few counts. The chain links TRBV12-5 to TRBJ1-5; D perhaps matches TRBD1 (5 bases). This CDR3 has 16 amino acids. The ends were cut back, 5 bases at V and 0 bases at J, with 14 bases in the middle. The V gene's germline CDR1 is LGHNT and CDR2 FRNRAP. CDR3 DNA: TGTGCTAGTGGTCTCAACCCAGGGTTTAGCAATCAGCCCCAGCATTTT. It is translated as CASGLNPGFSNQPQHF.

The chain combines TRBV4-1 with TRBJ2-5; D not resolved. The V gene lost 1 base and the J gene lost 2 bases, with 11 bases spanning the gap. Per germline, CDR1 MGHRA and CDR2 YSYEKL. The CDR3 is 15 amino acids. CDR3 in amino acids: CASSQVKVVQETQYF. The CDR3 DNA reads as TGCGCCAGCAGCCAAGTTAAAGTGGTACAAGAGACCCAGTACTTC.

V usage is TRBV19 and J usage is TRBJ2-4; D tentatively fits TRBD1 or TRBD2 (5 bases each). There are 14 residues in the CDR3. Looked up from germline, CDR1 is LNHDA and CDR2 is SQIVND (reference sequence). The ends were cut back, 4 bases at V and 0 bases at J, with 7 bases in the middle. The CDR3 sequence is CASSRGVAKNIQYF. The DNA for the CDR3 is TGTGCCAGTAGTAGAGGGGTAGCCAAAAACATTCAGTACTTC.

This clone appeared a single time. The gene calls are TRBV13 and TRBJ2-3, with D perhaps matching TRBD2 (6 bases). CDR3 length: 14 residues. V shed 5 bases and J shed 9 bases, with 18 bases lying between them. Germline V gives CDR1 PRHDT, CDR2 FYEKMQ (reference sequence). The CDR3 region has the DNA TGTGCCAGCAGCGACACCGGGAGACGCGCGACGCAGTATTTT. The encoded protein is CASSDTGRRATQYF.

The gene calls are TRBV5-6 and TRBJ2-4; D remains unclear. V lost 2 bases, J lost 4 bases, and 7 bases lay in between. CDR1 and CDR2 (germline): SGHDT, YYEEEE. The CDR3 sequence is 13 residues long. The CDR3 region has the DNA TGTGCCAGCAGCTTATCTGCAAAAAACATTCAGTACTTC. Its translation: CASSLSAKNIQYF. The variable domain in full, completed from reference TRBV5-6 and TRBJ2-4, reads DAGVTQSPTHLIKTRGQQVTLRCSPKSGHDTVSWYQQALGQGPQFIFQYYEEEERQRGNFPDRFSGHQFPNYSSELNVNALLLGDSALYLCASSLSAKNIQYFGAGTRLSVL.

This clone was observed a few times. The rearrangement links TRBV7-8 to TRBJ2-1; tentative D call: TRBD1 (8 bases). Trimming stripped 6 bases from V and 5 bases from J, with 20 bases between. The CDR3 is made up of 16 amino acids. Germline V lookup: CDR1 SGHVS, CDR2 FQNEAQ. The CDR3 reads CASRWEGDRLNNEQFF. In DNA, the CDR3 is TGTGCCAGCAGGTGGGAGGGGGACAGGCTAAACAATGAGCAGTTCTTC. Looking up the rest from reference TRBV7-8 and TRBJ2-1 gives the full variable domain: GAGVSQSPRYKVAKRGQDVALRCDPISGHVSLFWYQQALGQGPEFLTYFQNEAQLDKSGLPSDRFFAERPEGSVSTLKIQRTQQEDSAVYLCASRWEGDRLNNEQFFGPGTRLTVL.

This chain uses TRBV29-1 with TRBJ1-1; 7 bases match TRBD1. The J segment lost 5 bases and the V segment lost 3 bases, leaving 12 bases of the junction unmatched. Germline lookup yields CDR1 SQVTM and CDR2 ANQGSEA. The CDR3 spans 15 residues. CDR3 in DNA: TGCAGCGTTGATGGGACAGTGGGGGCCGGGACTGAAGCTTTCTTT. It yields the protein CSVDGTVGAGTEAFF.

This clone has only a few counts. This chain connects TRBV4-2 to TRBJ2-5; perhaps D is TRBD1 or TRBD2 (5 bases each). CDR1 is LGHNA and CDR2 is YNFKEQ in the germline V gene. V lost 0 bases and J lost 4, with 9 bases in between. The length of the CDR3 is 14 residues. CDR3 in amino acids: CASSQEGAGETQYF. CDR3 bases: TGTGCCAGCAGCCAAGAAGGGGCGGGAGAGACCCAGTACTTC.

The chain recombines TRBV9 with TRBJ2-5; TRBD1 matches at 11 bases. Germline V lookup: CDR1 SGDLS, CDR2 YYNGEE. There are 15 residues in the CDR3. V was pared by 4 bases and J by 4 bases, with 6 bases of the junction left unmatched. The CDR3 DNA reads TGTGCCAGCAGCCCCGGGACAGGGGGGGCAGAGACCCAGTACTTC. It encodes CASSPGTGGAETQYF.

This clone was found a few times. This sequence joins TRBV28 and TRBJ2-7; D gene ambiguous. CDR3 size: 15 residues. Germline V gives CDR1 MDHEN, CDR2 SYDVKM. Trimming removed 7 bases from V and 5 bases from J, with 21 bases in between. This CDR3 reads CASTLRRQSSHEQYF. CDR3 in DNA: TGTGCCAGCACCCTGCGGAGACAAAGTTCCCACGAGCAGTACTTC.

The CDR3 region is CSVTGTGVDYGYTF. Written as DNA, the CDR3 is TGCAGCGTAACCGGGACAGGGGTTGACTATGGCTACACCTTC. The rearrangement uses TRBV29-1 and TRBJ1-2; 10 nucleotides align to TRBD1. Germline-derived CDR1 and CDR2 are SQVTM and ANQGSEA. This CDR3 contains 14 residues. The V gene end was trimmed by 6 bases and the J gene end by 3 bases; junction bases not matched to a gene: 7.

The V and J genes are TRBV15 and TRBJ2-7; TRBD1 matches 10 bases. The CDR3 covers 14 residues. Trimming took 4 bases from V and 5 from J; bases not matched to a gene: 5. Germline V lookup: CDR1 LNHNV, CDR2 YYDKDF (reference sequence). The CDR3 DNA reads TGTGCCACCAGCACAAGACAGGGGGCCGACGAGCAGTACTTC. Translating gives CATSTRQGADEQYF.

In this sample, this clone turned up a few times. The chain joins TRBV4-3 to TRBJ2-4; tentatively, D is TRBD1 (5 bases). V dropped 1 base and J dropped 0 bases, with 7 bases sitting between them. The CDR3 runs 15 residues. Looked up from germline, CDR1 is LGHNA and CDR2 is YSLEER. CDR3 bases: TGCGCCAGCAGCCAAGTTAGGGGAGCCAAAAACATTCAGTACTTC. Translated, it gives CASSQVRGAKNIQYF.

CDR3 in amino acids: CASSLGLGTQYF. In nucleotides, the CDR3 is TGTGCCAGCAGCTTAGGACTCGGGACCCAGTACTTC. The chain recombines TRBV7-9 with TRBJ2-5; D remains unclear. V gave up 1 base and J gave up 7 bases, with 7 bases separating them. Germline V CDR1 and CDR2: SEHNR, FQNEAQ (reference sequence). The CDR3 is 12 amino acids.

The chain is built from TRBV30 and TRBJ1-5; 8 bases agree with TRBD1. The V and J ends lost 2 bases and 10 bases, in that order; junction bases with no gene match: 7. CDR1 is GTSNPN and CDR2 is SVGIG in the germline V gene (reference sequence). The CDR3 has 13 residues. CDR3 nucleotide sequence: TGTGCCTGGAGTACAGGGGGTTCCGACCCCCAGCATTTT. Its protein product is CAWSTGGSDPQHF.

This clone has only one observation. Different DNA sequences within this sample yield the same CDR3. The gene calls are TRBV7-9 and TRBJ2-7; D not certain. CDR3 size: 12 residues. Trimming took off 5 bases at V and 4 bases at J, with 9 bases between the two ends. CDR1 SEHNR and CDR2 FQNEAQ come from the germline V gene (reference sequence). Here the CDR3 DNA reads TGTGCCAGCAGCCCCACCGGTTACGAGCAGTACTTC. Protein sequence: CASSPTGYEQYF.

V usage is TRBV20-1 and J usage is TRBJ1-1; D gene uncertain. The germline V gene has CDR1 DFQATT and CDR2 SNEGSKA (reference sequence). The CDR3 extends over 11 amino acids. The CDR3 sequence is CSSPGPTEAFF. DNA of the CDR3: TGCAGCTCTCCCGGTCCCACTGAAGCTTTCTTT.

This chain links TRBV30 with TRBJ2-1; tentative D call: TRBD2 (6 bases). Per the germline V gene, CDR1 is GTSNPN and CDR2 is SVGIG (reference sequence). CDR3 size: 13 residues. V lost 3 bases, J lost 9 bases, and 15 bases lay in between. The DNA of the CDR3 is TGTGCCTGGAGGGAGGGTGTGGATGGTGAGCAGTTCTTC. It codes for CAWREGVDGEQFF.

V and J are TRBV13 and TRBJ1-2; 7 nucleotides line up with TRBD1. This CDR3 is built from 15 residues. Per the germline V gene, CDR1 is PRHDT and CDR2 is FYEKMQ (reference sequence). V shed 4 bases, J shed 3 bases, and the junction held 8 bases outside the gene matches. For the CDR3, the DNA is TGTGCCAGCAGCTCCAACCCCACAGGGGACTATGGCTACACCTTC. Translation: CASSSNPTGDYGYTF.